This T cell receptor (beta chain) was documented in a study of blood T cells in healthy people across ages. The CDR3 is 15 amino acids. The germline gives CDR1 DFQATT, CDR2 SNEGSKA (reference sequence). V was shortened by 0 bases and J by 2 bases, with 14 bases between the two germline ends. Using a J-beta primer mix together with a sample-barcoded 5' primer, a second PCR was run for roughly 7 to 12 cycles. Each CDR3 protein gets one entry after TCRdb re-called the 5' RACE reads with MiXCR. The sample includes some 1.5 million distinct CDR3 sequences, roughly 27% of them seen just once. In this sample, this clonotype turned up many times.

Specimen: blood. This receptor was taken from a woman in her 30s in good health. This chain uses TRBV20-1 with TRBJ2-7; maybe TRBD2 (6 bases). The CDR3 region is CSARDRRGRAYEQYF. CDR3 DNA: TGCAGTGCTAGAGATAGGAGGGGTCGAGCCTACGAGCAGTACTTC.